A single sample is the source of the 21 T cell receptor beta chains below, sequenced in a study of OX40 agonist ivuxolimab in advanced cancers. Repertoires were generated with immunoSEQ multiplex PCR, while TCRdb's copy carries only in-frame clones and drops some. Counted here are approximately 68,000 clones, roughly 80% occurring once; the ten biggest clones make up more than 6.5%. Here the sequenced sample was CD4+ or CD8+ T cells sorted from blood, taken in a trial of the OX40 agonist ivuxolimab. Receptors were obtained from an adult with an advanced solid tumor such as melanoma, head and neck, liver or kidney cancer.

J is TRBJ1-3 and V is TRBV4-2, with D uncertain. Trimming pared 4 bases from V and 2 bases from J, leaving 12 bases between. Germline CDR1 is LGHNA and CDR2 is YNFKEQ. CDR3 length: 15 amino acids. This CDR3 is CASSLIAAAGNTIYF. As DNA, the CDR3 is TGTGCCAGCAGCCTTATCGCTGCCGCTGGAAACACCATATATTTT.

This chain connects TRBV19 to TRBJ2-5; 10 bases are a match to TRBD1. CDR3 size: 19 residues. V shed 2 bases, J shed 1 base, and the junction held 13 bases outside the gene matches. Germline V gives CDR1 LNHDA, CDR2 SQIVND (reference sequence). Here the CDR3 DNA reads TGTGCCAGTAGTATAAGTAGGACAGGGGGTATGTTAGTCCAAGAGACCCAGTACTTC. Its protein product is CASSISRTGGMLVQETQYF.

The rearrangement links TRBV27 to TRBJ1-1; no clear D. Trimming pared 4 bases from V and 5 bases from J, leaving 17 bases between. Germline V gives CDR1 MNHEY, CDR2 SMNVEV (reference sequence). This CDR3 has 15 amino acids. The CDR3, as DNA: TGTGCCAGCAGTTCGCCCCAGGTTGGGGTGACTGAAGCTTTCTTT. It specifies CASSSPQVGVTEAFF.

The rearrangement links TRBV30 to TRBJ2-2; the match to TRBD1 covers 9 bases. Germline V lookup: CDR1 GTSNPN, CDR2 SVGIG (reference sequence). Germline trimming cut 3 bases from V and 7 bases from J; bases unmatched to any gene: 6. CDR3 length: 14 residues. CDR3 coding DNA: TGTGCCTGGAGGGAGGGACAGGGCAGCGGGGAGCTGTTTTTT. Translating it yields CAWREGQGSGELFF. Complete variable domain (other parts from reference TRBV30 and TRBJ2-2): SQTIHQWPATLVQPVGSPLSLECTVEGTSNPNLYWYRQAAGRGLQLLFYSVGIGQISSEVPQNLSASRPQDRQFILSSKKLLLSDSGFYLCAWREGQGSGELFFGEGSRLTVL.

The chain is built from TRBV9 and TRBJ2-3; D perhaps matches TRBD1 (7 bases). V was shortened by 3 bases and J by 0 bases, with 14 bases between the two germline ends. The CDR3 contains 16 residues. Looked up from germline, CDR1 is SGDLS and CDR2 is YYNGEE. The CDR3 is CASSGQGGTSTDTQYF. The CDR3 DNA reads TGTGCCAGCAGCGGACAGGGAGGTACTAGCACAGATACGCAGTATTTT. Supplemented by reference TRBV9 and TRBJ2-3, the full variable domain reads DSGVTQTPKHLITATGQRVTLRCSPRSGDLSVYWYQQSLDQGLQFLIQYYNGEERAKGNILERFSAQQFPDLHSELNLSSLELGDSALYFCASSGQGGTSTDTQYFGPGTRLTVL.

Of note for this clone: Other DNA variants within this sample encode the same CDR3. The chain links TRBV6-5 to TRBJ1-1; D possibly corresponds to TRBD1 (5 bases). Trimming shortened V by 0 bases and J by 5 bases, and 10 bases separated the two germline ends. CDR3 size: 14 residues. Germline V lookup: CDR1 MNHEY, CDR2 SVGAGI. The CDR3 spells CASSYSVGGTEAFF. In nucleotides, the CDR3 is TGTGCCAGCAGTTACTCAGTGGGGGGGACTGAAGCTTTCTTT.

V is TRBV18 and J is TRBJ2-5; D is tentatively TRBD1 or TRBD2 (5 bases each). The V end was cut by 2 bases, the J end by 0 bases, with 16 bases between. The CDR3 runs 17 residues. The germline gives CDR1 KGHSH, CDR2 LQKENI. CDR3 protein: CASSPSSGRGHQETQYF. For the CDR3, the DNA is TGTGCCAGCTCACCAAGTTCAGGCCGGGGCCACCAAGAGACCCAGTACTTC.

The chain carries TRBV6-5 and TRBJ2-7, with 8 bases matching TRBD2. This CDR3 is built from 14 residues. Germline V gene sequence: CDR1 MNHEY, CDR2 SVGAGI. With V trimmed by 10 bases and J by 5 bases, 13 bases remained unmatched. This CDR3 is CAISRGGGWNEQYF. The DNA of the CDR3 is TGTGCCATCTCCAGGGGCGGGGGGTGGAACGAGCAGTACTTC.

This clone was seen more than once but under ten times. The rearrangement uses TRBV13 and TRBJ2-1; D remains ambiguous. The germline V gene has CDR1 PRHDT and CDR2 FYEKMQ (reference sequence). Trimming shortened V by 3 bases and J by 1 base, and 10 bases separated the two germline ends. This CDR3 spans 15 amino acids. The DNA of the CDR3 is TGTGCCAGCAGCTTTATCGCTACGTCCTACAATGAGCAGTTCTTC. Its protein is CASSFIATSYNEQFF.

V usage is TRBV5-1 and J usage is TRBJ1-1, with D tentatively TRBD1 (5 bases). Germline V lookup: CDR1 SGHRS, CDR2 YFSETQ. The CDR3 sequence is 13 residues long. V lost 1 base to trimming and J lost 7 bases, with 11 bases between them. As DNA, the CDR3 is TGCGCCAGCAGCTTGAGGGACGGCGGTGAAGCTTTCTTT. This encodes CASSLRDGGEAFF.

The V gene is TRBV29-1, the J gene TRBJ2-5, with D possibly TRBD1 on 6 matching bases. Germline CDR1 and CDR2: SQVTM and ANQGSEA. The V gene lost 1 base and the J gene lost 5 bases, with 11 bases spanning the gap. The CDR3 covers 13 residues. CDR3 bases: TGCAGCGTTGAAGGTCTCGACAGGGAGACCCAGTACTTC. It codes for CSVEGLDRETQYF.

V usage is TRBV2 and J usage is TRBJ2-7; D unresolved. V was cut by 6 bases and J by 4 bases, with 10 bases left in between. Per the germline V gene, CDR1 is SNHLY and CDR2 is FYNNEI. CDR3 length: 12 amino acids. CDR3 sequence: CASSDDGYEQYF. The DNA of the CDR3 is TGTGCCAGCAGCGACGACGGGTACGAGCAGTACTTC. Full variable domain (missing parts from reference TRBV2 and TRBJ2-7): EPEVTQTPSHQVTQMGQEVILRCVPISNHLYFYWYRQILGQKVEFLVSFYNNEISEKSEIFDDQFSVERPDGSNFTLKIRSTKLEDSAMYFCASSDDGYEQYFGPGTRLTVT.

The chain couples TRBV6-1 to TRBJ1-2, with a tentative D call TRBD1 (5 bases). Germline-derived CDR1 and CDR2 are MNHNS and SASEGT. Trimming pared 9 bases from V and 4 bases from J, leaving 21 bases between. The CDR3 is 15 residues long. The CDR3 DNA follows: TGTGCCAGTATCTTGGGGGACGGATTTGGCTATGGCTACACCTTC. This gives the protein CASILGDGFGYGYTF.

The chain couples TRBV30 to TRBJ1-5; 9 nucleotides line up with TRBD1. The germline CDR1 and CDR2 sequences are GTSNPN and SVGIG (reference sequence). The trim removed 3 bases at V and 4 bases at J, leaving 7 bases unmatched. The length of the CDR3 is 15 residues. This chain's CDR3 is CAWSPRDRGNQPQHF. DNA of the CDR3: TGTGCCTGGAGCCCACGTGACAGGGGGAATCAGCCCCAGCATTTT.

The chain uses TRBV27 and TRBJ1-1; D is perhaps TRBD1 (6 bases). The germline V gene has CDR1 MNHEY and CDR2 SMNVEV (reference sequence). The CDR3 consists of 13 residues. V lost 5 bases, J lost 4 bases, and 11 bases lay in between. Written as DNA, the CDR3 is TGTGCCAGCAGTCTCGGACAGAGCACTGAAGCTTTCTTT. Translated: CASSLGQSTEAFF.

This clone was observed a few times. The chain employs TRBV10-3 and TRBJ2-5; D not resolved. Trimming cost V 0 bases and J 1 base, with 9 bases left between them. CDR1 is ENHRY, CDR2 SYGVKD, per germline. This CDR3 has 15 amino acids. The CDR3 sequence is CAISESPTTQETQYF. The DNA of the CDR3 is TGTGCCATCAGTGAGTCGCCCACCACCCAAGAGACCCAGTACTTC.

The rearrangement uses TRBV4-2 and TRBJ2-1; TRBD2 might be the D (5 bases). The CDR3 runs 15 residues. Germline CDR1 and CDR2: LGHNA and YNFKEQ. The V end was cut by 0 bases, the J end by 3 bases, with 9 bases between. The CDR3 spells CASSQDPGSYNEQFF. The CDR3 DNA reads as TGTGCCAGCAGCCAAGATCCGGGGAGCTACAATGAGCAGTTCTTC.

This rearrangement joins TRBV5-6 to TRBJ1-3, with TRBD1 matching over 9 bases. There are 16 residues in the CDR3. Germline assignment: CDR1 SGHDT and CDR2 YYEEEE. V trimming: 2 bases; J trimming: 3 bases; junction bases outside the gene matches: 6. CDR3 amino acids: CASSFAQGANGNTIYF. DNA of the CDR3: TGTGCCAGCAGCTTTGCACAGGGGGCAAATGGAAACACCATATATTTT.

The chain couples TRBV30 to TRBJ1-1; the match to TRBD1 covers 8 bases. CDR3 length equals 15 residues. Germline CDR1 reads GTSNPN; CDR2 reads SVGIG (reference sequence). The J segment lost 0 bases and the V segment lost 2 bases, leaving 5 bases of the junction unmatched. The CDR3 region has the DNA TGTGCCTGGAGTTACACGGACAGGGTGAACACTGAAGCTTTCTTT. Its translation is CAWSYTDRVNTEAFF. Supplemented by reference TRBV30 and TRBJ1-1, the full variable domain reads SQTIHQWPATLVQPVGSPLSLECTVEGTSNPNLYWYRQAAGRGLQLLFYSVGIGQISSEVPQNLSASRPQDRQFILSSKKLLLSDSGFYLCAWSYTDRVNTEAFFGQGTRLTVV.

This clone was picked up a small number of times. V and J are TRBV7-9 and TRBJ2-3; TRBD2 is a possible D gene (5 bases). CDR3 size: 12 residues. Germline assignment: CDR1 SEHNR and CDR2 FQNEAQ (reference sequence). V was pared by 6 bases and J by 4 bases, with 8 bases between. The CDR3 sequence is CASRWRADTQYF. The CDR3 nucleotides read TGTGCCAGCAGATGGCGGGCAGATACGCAGTATTTT.

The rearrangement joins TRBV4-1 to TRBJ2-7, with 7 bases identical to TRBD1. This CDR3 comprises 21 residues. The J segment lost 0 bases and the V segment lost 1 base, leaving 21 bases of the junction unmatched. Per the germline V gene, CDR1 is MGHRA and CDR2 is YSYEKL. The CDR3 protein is CASSQVAAPSGKGQRSYEQYF. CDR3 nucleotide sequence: TGCGCCAGCAGCCAAGTGGCGGCTCCCTCGGGGAAGGGACAGCGCTCCTACGAGCAGTACTTC.